This note documents a single TCR beta chain sequence. This clone has only a few counts. Its target antigen remains unknown. The sample holds no much larger clone one base away, and base qualities are not on file. This sample is drawn from a study of monozygotic twins with cystic fibrosis listed by TCRdb under 2021. About the study as a whole: Approximately 3.3 micrograms of fragmented DNA went through approximately 16 PCR cycles to produce barcoded libraries. Data for three of the twin pairs had been reported earlier in a different context. TCR beta repertoires were compared within and between 16 monozygotic twin pairs with cystic fibrosis so that genetic influence on V and J gene usage could be assessed. On the day of blood sampling, twins were ranked among 1,060 cohort participants for weight-for-height and for FEVPerc (FEV1 disease centile). Ten female and six male twin pairs, aged 2.0 to 36.4 years (median approximately 9.5 years) and mostly children and adolescents, were included in the cohort. Broader findings and caveats from the paper: Significantly higher nucleotide-identical clonotype sharing was observed within monozygotic CF twin pairs than between unrelated CF individuals (P = 0.000026, Mann-Whitney). Only a small cohort was studied, and no association of shared CDR3 numbers with age, concordance or disease severity was found. The greatest similarity to the co-twin was observed for V gene usage in 13 of 16 pairs and for J usage in 8 of 16 pairs, which suggested genetic constraints. Simpson clonality was found to be generally low (median approximately 0.0086), suggesting a naive-dominated repertoire, although higher clonality was observed in the most severely affected patients.

The twin pairs came from the European Cystic Fibrosis Twin and Sibling Study Cohort, which recruited patients from over a hundred CF clinics across 14 European countries. Zygosity and CFTR genotype were verified in-house, with zygosity tested by multiplex PCR of nine short tandem repeat loci. Each twin gave a peripheral blood sample, and clinical parameters were documented on that same day of blood sampling. Phenol/chloroform extraction was used to isolate genomic DNA from peripheral blood cells, and the DNA was then kept in TE buffer at 4 degrees C. V was cut back by 9 bases and J by 5 bases, leaving a gap of 17 bases between them. The CDR3 holds 13 amino acids from the cysteine to the phenylalanine. Only CDR3 DNA is held: 39 bases, read in frame from base 1. CDR1 MNHNS and CDR2 SASEGT are derived from the germline V gene. TCR beta CDR3 regions were amplified by multiplex PCR using the immunoSEQ immune profiling system, following the manufacturer's instructions. Sequencing was performed on an Illumina NextSeq system. As for how the authors treated the data: Sequence data were processed on the immunoSEQ Analyzer platform, and clonality was computed as the square root of Simpson's index of productive rearrangements. Similarity in V and J usage was measured by Jensen-Shannon distance, and OLGA was used to compute CDR3 generation probabilities. The immuneACCESS database (August 2020) and VDJdb (December 2020) were searched for shared CDR3 sequences. As stored in TCRdb, this immuneACCESS dataset retains in-frame rearrangements with V and J assigned. A fraction of the clones does not appear; measured against another copy, unresolved V genes explain less than half of the discrepancy, and the remainder lacks a known reason. D and trimming come from the DNA, and the V and J calls and clone size come from that table. Within this sample are approximately 27,000 clones, with roughly nine tenths of them counted one time only. The ten largest clones capture around 0.56% of the sample.

This TCR derives from a girl aged 2-10 years with cystic fibrosis. The chain couples TRBV6-1 to TRBJ2-7, and possibly TRBD1, on 7 matching bases. What was sequenced was blood. The nucleotides read TGTGCCAGTACCAGGGGGGTTATGAACGAGCAGTACTTC. It codes for CASTRGVMNEQYF.